The 21 T cell receptor beta chains given below trace back to one sample, sequenced in a study of blood T cell repertoires in COVID-19. The table came from immunoSEQ multiplex PCR; TCRdb's copy has only in-frame clones and leaves some out. The data show approximately 220,000 clones, roughly nine tenths seen once. Sequencing input: PBMCs or T cells enriched from blood (not recorded which). These TCRs come from a woman under 40 who had recovered from COVID-19.

The V and J genes are TRBV18 and TRBJ2-5; a weak D match, TRBD1 (6 bases). The germline V and J ends were trimmed by 6 bases and 5 bases, with 16 bases remaining between them. This CDR3 has 14 residues. Germline-derived CDR1 and CDR2 are KGHSH and LQKENI. The CDR3 region has the DNA TGTGCCAGCTCTTCACAGGGTTCAGGGGAGACCCAGTACTTC. Protein: CASSSQGSGETQYF.

The chain carries TRBV13 and TRBJ1-5, with D possibly matching TRBD1 (5 bases). Germline V gene sequence: CDR1 PRHDT, CDR2 FYEKMQ (reference sequence). The CDR3 extends over 13 amino acids. V dropped 1 base and J dropped 6 bases, with 7 bases sitting between them. The CDR3 reads CASSLAGGQPQHF. The CDR3 DNA sequence: TGTGCCAGCAGCTTAGCCGGGGGTCAGCCCCAGCATTTT.

The CDR3 sequence is CSVEVGEQETQYF. CDR3 DNA sequence: TGCAGCGTTGAAGTCGGGGAACAAGAGACCCAGTACTTC. The V call is TRBV29-1, the J call TRBJ2-5; perhaps TRBD2 as D (5 bases). The CDR3 spans 13 residues. The germline gives CDR1 SQVTM, CDR2 ANQGSEA. Trimming left V 1 base short and J 2 bases short, with 8 bases between.

This clone appeared a single time. The rearrangement joins TRBV29-1 to TRBJ2-4; D is possibly TRBD1 (6 bases). The CDR3 contains 18 residues. Germline values: CDR1 SQVTM, CDR2 ANQGSEA. V dropped 2 bases and J dropped 3 bases, with 23 bases sitting between them. As DNA, the CDR3 is TGCAGCGTTGAAAATAGCTGGCGGGTGGGGGCAGGCAAAAACATTCAGTACTTC. Its translation: CSVENSWRVGAGKNIQYF.

The rearrangement links TRBV6-5 to TRBJ2-5; TRBD1 matches at 9 bases. CDR1 MNHEY and CDR2 SVGAGI come from the germline V gene. The length of the CDR3 is 12 residues. The V gene end was trimmed by 8 bases and the J gene end by 5 bases; junction bases not matched to a gene: 3. The CDR3 DNA reads TGTGCCAGCGGGGACAGGGATGAGACCCAGTACTTC. It encodes CASGDRDETQYF.

The rearrangement links TRBV5-1 to TRBJ2-1; 8 bases agree with TRBD2. There are 19 residues in the CDR3. V trimming: 4 bases; J trimming: 1 base; junction bases outside the gene matches: 16. Germline assignment: CDR1 SGHRS and CDR2 YFSETQ. The CDR3 loop reads CASSRTHSYGGASYNEQFF. The DNA of the CDR3 is TGCGCCAGCAGCCGAACGCATTCTTACGGGGGGGCTTCCTACAATGAGCAGTTCTTC.

The J gene is TRBJ1-2, the V gene TRBV4-3; 10 bases match TRBD1. This CDR3 spans 16 amino acids. Germline lookup yields CDR1 LGHNA and CDR2 YSLEER. J gave up 7 bases and V 1 base, and 9 bases lay outside the gene matches. CDR3 protein: CASSQGSGQGGGGYTF. CDR3 nucleotides: TGCGCCAGCAGCCAAGGTTCCGGACAGGGGGGAGGTGGCTACACCTTC.

In the case of this clone: One junction end disagrees with the germline gene, perhaps due to a read error. The chain employs TRBV7-8 and TRBJ1-4; TRBD1 matches 7 bases. Germline CDR1 SGHVS, CDR2 FQNEAQ. This CDR3 spans 21 amino acids. The CDR3 loop reads CAGSFLRSYRDSYTTNEKLFF. The CDR3 DNA reads TGTGCCGGCAGCTTCCTAAGGAGTTACCGGGACAGCTATACAACTAATGAAAAACTGTTTTTT. The whole variable domain, filled in from reference TRBV7-8 and TRBJ1-4, reads GAGVSQSPRYKVAKRGQDVALRCDPISGHVSLFWYQQALGQGPEFLTYFQNEAQLDKSGLPSDRFFAERPEGSVSTLKIQRTQQEDSAVYLCAGSFLRSYRDSYTTNEKLFFGSGTQLSVL.

This clone was observed once. J is TRBJ2-7 and V is TRBV6-2 or TRBV6-3; TRBD1 matches 9 bases. The CDR3 has 14 amino acids. After removal of 2 bases from V and 3 bases from J, the junction contained 2 bases not matched to a gene. Germline V lookup: CDR1 MNHEY, CDR2 SVGEGT. The CDR3 nucleotides are TGTGCCAGCAGTTACCGGACAGGGGACTACGAGCAGTACTTC. Its protein is CASSYRTGDYEQYF.

This chain uses TRBV7-2 with TRBJ2-7; D might be TRBD2 (7 bases). The CDR3 has 14 residues. V lost 1 base and J lost 4, with 11 bases in between. CDR1 is SGHTA, CDR2 FQGNSA, per germline. The CDR3 sequence is CASSLVGGQYEQYF. CDR3 in DNA: TGTGCCAGCAGCTTAGTGGGGGGGCAGTACGAGCAGTACTTC.

The V and J genes are TRBV11-2 and TRBJ2-1; D remains ambiguous. The CDR3 consists of 12 residues. CDR1 SGHAT and CDR2 FQNNGV come from the germline V gene. Trimming took 5 bases from V and 3 from J, leaving 5 bases between them. The CDR3 reads CASSRSYNEQFF. DNA for the CDR3: TGTGCCAGCAGCCGGAGCTACAATGAGCAGTTCTTC.

This clone appeared a few times. This chain links TRBV7-9 with TRBJ2-2; D is possibly TRBD2 (5 bases). The CDR3 is 16 residues long. Per germline, CDR1 SEHNR and CDR2 FQNEAQ (reference sequence). Trimming took off 5 bases at V and 1 base at J, with 14 bases between the two ends. CDR3 region: CASSMNEDWNTGELFF. The CDR3 region has the DNA TGTGCCAGCAGCATGAACGAGGACTGGAACACCGGGGAGCTGTTTTTT.

This chain uses TRBV2 with TRBJ2-7; D may be TRBD1 (5 bases). The CDR3 length is 16 residues. V was trimmed by 3 bases and J by 6 bases, leaving 21 bases between them. Germline loops: CDR1 SNHLY, CDR2 FYNNEI. CDR3 residues: CASSDPVGLISSEQYF. The CDR3 DNA follows: TGTGCCAGCAGTGACCCCGTGGGGCTAATTAGCTCCGAGCAGTACTTC.

CDR3 residues: CASSLSTAAGGYTF. As DNA, the CDR3 is TGTGCCAGCAGTTTATCGACGGCCGCGGGAGGCTACACCTTC. The J gene is TRBJ1-2, the V gene TRBV27; D is unresolved. V dropped 0 bases and J dropped 8 bases, with 13 bases sitting between them. CDR3 length: 14 residues. Germline assignment: CDR1 MNHEY and CDR2 SMNVEV (reference sequence).

This clone was recorded only once. This sequence joins TRBV4-2 and TRBJ2-7, with D possibly TRBD2 on 7 matching bases. There are 17 residues in the CDR3. Trimming cost V 2 bases and J 5 bases, with 22 bases left between them. CDR1 and CDR2 from the germline V gene are LGHNA and YNFKEQ. The CDR3, as DNA: TGTGCCAGCAGCCAAACCGAAGGAGGGGGGGCTAATGACGAGCAGTACTTC. It encodes CASSQTEGGGANDEQYF.

The chain has TRBV11-2 and TRBJ2-1; 8 bases are a match to TRBD2. With V trimmed by 2 bases and J by 1 base, 4 bases remained unmatched. The germline gives CDR1 SGHAT, CDR2 FQNNGV. This CDR3 is built from 16 residues. As DNA, the CDR3 is TGTGCCAGCAGCTTATTTGGCGGGGGGTCCTACAATGAGCAGTTCTTC. The encoded protein is CASSLFGGGSYNEQFF.

The chain couples TRBV6-5 to TRBJ2-5, with 7 bases lining up with TRBD1. The CDR3 totals 16 residues. The germline CDR1 and CDR2 sequences are MNHEY and SVGAGI. Trimming at V came to 3 bases and at J to 3 bases, leaving 10 bases not matched to a gene. In nucleotides, the CDR3 is TGTGCCAGCAGTTATAGTAAGGGGGCTTTTAAAGAGACCCAGTACTTC. Its translation is CASSYSKGAFKETQYF.

Points on this clone: The same CDR3 can be traced to other DNA sequences in this sample. The chain has TRBV12-3 or TRBV12-4 and TRBJ1-5; a weak D match, TRBD1 (6 bases). Trimming shortened V by 6 bases and J by 2 bases, and 8 bases separated the two germline ends. The CDR3 totals 13 residues. CDR3 in DNA: TGTGCCAGCAGGCCAGGGGGCAATCAGCCCCAGCATTTT. It yields the protein CASRPGGNQPQHF.

The chain uses TRBV6-2 or TRBV6-3 and TRBJ1-1; no definite D call. The CDR3 is 14 amino acids. V lost 0 bases and J 1 base, leaving 6 bases between the germline ends. The germline CDR1 and CDR2 sequences are MNHEY and SVGEGT. CDR3 nucleotide sequence: TGTGCCAGCAGTTACTCGACTGGGAACACTGAAGCTTTCTTT. This codes for CASSYSTGNTEAFF.

The chain uses TRBV27 and TRBJ2-1, with 8 bases matching TRBD2. The CDR3 is made up of 14 amino acids. CDR1 is MNHEY, CDR2 SMNVEV, per germline (reference sequence). V lost 5 bases to trimming and J lost 4 bases; unmatched junction nucleotides: 4. The CDR3 nucleotides are TGTGCCAGCAGTGACGGGGGGGCTTACAATGAGCAGTTCTTC. This encodes CASSDGGAYNEQFF.

This clone has just a few counts. This sequence joins TRBV3-1 (or the pseudogene TRBV3-2) and TRBJ1-6; possible D gene TRBD1, 6 bases. Germline V gene sequence: CDR1 LGHDT, CDR2 YNNKEL (reference sequence). This CDR3 has 14 residues. V was pared by 4 bases and J by 9 bases, with 13 bases between. CDR3 sequence (DNA): TGTGCCAGCAGCCCCAGGAGGGGGGGTTCACCCCTCCACTTT. It is translated as CASSPRRGGSPLHF.